The 4 T cell receptor beta chains below all came from one sample that was sequenced in a study of monozygotic twins with inflammatory bowel disease. TCRdb reprocessed the 5' RACE reads and reports one entry per CDR3 protein, with no DNA. The sample yields around 380,000 distinct CDR3 sequences, of which the top ten take up roughly 2.5%. Material: blood. All receptors derive from a human donor with ulcerative colitis or Crohn's disease, or a healthy co-twin of an affected twin (not recorded which).

The chain carries TRBV12-3 or TRBV12-4 and TRBJ2-6; checking the TCRdb D call of TRBD2 is not possible without DNA. This CDR3 is 15 amino acids long. CDR3 sequence: CASALIAAGANVLTF.

This CDR3 reads CASSLDSASYNEQFF. V is TRBV7-2 and J is TRBJ2-1; the D call of TRBD1 rests on TCRdb alone, since no DNA is present to check it. This CDR3 contains 15 residues. Per germline, CDR1 SGHTA and CDR2 FQGNSA.

CDR3 in amino acids: CASSPTWTSVYEQYF. The chain links TRBV12-3 or TRBV12-4 to TRBJ2-7; absent DNA, TCRdb's TRBD2 call cannot be checked. The CDR3 contains 15 residues.

The genes are TRBV7-2 and TRBJ2-7; without DNA, the TCRdb call of TRBD2 cannot be checked. Germline V CDR1 and CDR2: SGHTA, FQGNSA. CDR3 size: 16 residues. The CDR3 reads CASSSLAGGVQNEQYF.